This paragraph reports one T cell receptor beta chain. The antigen this receptor binds is unknown. One base away there is no much larger clone; base qualities are not given. The germline V gene supplies CDR1 ENHRY and CDR2 SYGVKD. Trimming costs V 2 bases and J 4 bases, and their ends lie 17 bases apart. From the cysteine through the phenylalanine, the CDR3 covers 17 amino acids. Left in the record is the CDR3 DNA by itself, 51 bases read in frame from the first base. These data originate in a study of T cells after yellow fever vaccination (dated by TCRdb to between 2018 and 2020). Context from the whole study: Libraries from fractions with low cell numbers were prepared with the SMART-Seq v4 Ultra Low Input RNA kit. Bulk PBMC replicates and cell subsets were isolated from blood drawn at multiple timepoints before and after both primary and secondary immunization. Two healthy male donors, one aged 18 to 30 and one aged 30 to 40 years, were included in the cohort. To track T-cell clones before and after primary and booster YFV17D yellow fever vaccination, bulk TCR alpha and beta repertoires were sequenced longitudinally.

TCR cDNA was synthesized by 5'RACE template switching, which introduced a universal primer site and unique molecular identifiers. Priming of cDNA synthesis was performed from both the TCR alpha and TCR beta constant segments. Two PCR steps were used to amplify libraries, with sample barcodes and sequencing adapters being added in the second step. Libraries were sequenced on Illumina HiSeq 2500 (2x100 bp) or NovaSeq (2x150 bp). As for how the authors treated the data: MIGEC was used to demultiplex reads and collapse the reads into UMI consensus sequences, and MiXCR was used for V(D)J alignment. Vaccine-responding clonotypes were defined with edgeR using replicate PBMC samples, requiring FDR below 0.01 and a log2 fold change above 5 up to day 15. Bulk clonotypes were assigned CD4 or CD8 identity according to which sequenced CD4 or CD8 repertoire held them at higher abundance. TCRdb reprocessed the public reads (quality trimming at Q25 with fastp, clone calling with MiXCR) and kept in-frame beta chains. Every CDR3 protein is listed once, alongside the most common genes and DNA of its rows. Here the V and J calls rest on TCRdb's processing, not on the authors' analysis. The sample includes 450,000 to 550,000 distinct CDR3 sequences, with 15% to 20% observed a single time. The ten largest clones represent 13% to 15% of the sample.

Sample treatment or condition, as interpreted from the label and publication: live attenuated yellow fever vaccine strain. Two biological replicates of bulk PBMCs were collected at each blood-draw timepoint. PBMCs were isolated from peripheral blood using a standard Ficoll-Paque protocol. TriZol was used to extract RNA from bulk PBMCs, CD4 and CD8 fractions, and dextramer-positive and dextramer-negative fractions. The research as a whole found: Compared with the primary T-cell response, the secondary T-cell response was weaker but faster, peaking on day 5 rather than day 15. Most clones expanded after primary vaccination (approximately 96% of CD4 and around nine tenths of CD8) were re-detected after the booster, suggesting that broad memory maintenance occurred. FACS-sorted repertoires could contain abundant contaminating clonotypes from the bulk population, so computational filtering was required. The study included only two donors, which limits how far the findings can be generalized. A small fraction of clonotypes showed up in both the CD4 and CD8 compartments, probably as a result of convergent recombination.

This receptor was identified in a man between 25 and 39 years old who received the YFV17D yellow fever vaccine. This material consisted of PBMCs, taken 15 days after the yellow fever booster vaccination. The sequence links TRBV10-3 to TRBJ2-2, with no confidently assigned D gene. CDR3 sequence: CAISEPDPPSSTGELFF. In nucleotide form, the sequence is TGTGCCATCAGTGAGCCCGACCCCCCTAGTTCCACCGGGGAGCTGTTTTTT.